These 17 T cell receptor beta chains share one sample of origin, sequenced in a study of cytomegalovirus exposure and HLA in healthy donors. Primers included in the PCR were 60 Vbeta and 13 Jbeta primers. The table came from immunoSEQ multiplex PCR; TCRdb's copy has only in-frame clones and leaves some out. The profile shows 95,000 to 130,000 clones, 70% to 80% of them singletons. The sequencing input was PBMCs. Receptors originate from a man in his thirties or forties in good health and CMV-seropositive.

This chain links TRBV4-1 with TRBJ1-3, with 7 bases that match TRBD1. The CDR3 is made up of 17 amino acids. Unmatched junction bases numbered 12, after V lost 3 bases and J lost 4 bases. Germline V lookup: CDR1 MGHRA, CDR2 YSYEKL. The CDR3: CASSHPRDRGPGNTIYF. Written as DNA, the CDR3 is TGCGCCAGCAGCCATCCCCGGGACAGAGGGCCCGGAAACACCATATATTTT.

The chain has TRBV27 and TRBJ1-1; 12 nucleotides align to TRBD1. The CDR3 runs to 17 residues. Germline assignment: CDR1 MNHEY and CDR2 SMNVEV (reference sequence). The V and J ends lost 6 bases and 0 bases, in that order; junction bases with no gene match: 8. This CDR3 is CASSRGTGGPMNTEAFF. The CDR3, as DNA: TGTGCCAGCAGCAGGGGGACAGGGGGCCCCATGAACACTGAAGCTTTCTTT.

V gene TRBV4-2 combines with J gene TRBJ2-2; weak D call: TRBD1 (6 bases). This CDR3 region has 16 residues. Trimming removed 0 bases at V and 6 bases at J, with 14 bases between. CDR1 and CDR2 from the germline V gene are LGHNA and YNFKEQ. CDR3 in amino acids: CASSQDWAGESGELFF. Here the CDR3 DNA reads TGTGCCAGCAGCCAAGATTGGGCAGGGGAATCCGGGGAGCTGTTTTTT.

Only a few counts were recorded for this clone. This sequence joins TRBV7-9 and TRBJ2-7; 10 bases line up with TRBD1. Germline V gives CDR1 SEHNR, CDR2 FQNEAQ (reference sequence). CDR3 length: 14 residues. V shed 1 base, J shed 7 bases, and the junction held 4 bases outside the gene matches. In DNA, the CDR3 is TGTGCCAGCAGCTTAGGACAGGGGGCGTGGGAGCAGTACTTC. It yields the protein CASSLGQGAWEQYF.

The chain has TRBV6-5 and TRBJ2-3, with D perhaps matching TRBD1 (5 bases). Germline V CDR1 and CDR2: MNHEY, SVGAGI. This CDR3 spans 15 amino acids. V lost 0 bases and J 6 bases, leaving 13 bases between the germline ends. DNA of the CDR3: TGTGCCAGCAGTTACTCCGGCAGGGTGATGGATACGCAGTATTTT. This gives the protein CASSYSGRVMDTQYF.

V and J are TRBV5-4 and TRBJ1-2; 7 bases line up with TRBD1. V was pared by 1 base and J by 0 bases, with 9 bases of the junction left unmatched. The CDR3 is 17 amino acids. Germline V lookup: CDR1 SGHNT, CDR2 YYREEE (reference sequence). The CDR3 sequence: CASSLSTGDMTNYGYTF. The CDR3 DNA reads as TGTGCCAGCAGCTTGAGCACAGGGGACATGACTAACTATGGCTACACCTTC.

This clone turned up a few times. This rearrangement joins TRBV6-5 to TRBJ2-3; 13 bases are shared with TRBD2. Trimming cost V 7 bases and J 4 bases; bases outside gene matches: 5. The length of the CDR3 is 15 residues. Germline V gene data show CDR1 as MNHEY and CDR2 as SVGAGI. The CDR3 sequence: CASTAGLAGSDTQYF. The CDR3 DNA reads as TGTGCCAGCACCGCGGGACTAGCGGGGTCAGATACGCAGTATTTT.

This rearrangement joins TRBV4-3 to TRBJ2-1; 9 nucleotides agree with TRBD2. V shed 2 bases, J shed 0 bases, and the junction held 8 bases outside the gene matches. Germline CDR1 is LGHNA and CDR2 is YSLEER. This CDR3 comprises 18 residues. CDR3 nucleotide sequence: TGCGCCAGCAGCCAAATGGGCGATAGCGGGAGCTCCTACAATGAGCAGTTCTTC. This gives the protein CASSQMGDSGSSYNEQFF.

The V call is TRBV5-1, the J call TRBJ1-1; 7 bases are shared with TRBD1. The CDR3 contains 17 residues. Germline values: CDR1 SGHRS, CDR2 YFSETQ. Losses at the gene ends were 4 bases for V and 0 bases for J; bases not matched to a gene: 12. The CDR3 loop reads CASSPHRDSLMNTEAFF. CDR3 sequence (DNA): TGCGCCAGCAGCCCACACCGGGACAGCCTAATGAACACTGAAGCTTTCTTT. Full variable domain (remainder filled in from reference TRBV5-1 and TRBJ1-1): KAGVTQTPRYLIKTRGQQVTLSCSPISGHRSVSWYQQTPGQGLQFLFEYFSETQRNKGNFPGRFSGRQFSNSRSEMNVSTLELGDSALYLCASSPHRDSLMNTEAFFGQGTRLTVV.

With regard to this clone: One end of the junction does not line up with germline, which may come from a read error. This chain connects TRBV28 to TRBJ2-6, with a possible D match to TRBD1 (6 bases). This CDR3 contains 17 residues. The germline V gene has CDR1 MDHEN and CDR2 SYDVKM. CDR3 DNA sequence: TGTGCCAGCAGTTTACCCATCCAGGGAATGGGGGCCAACGGCCTGACTTTC. It specifies CASSLPIQGMGANGLTF.

The chain employs TRBV7-2 and TRBJ2-2; a possible D gene is TRBD1 (6 bases). V lost 2 bases, J lost 3 bases, and 10 bases lay in between. CDR3 length: 15 amino acids. CDR1 and CDR2 from the germline V gene are SGHTA and FQGNSA. CDR3 DNA sequence: TGTGCCAGCAGCTTACAGGGGACCGACACCGGGGAGCTGTTTTTT. Protein product: CASSLQGTDTGELFF.

The chain is built from TRBV5-4 and TRBJ2-3, with D possibly TRBD1 on 6 matching bases. The length of the CDR3 is 15 residues. Trimming took off 4 bases at V and 2 bases at J, with 14 bases between the two ends. CDR1 and CDR2 from the germline V gene are SGHNT and YYREEE (reference sequence). CDR3 in DNA: TGTGCCAGCAGCCCCCTCCGACAGGACACAGATACGCAGTATTTT. Translation: CASSPLRQDTDTQYF.

The chain has TRBV7-3 and TRBJ2-1; 10 nucleotides match TRBD1. CDR1 and CDR2 (germline): SGHTA, FQGTGA. The junction had 3 bases not matched to a gene; V was cut back by 5 bases and J by 8 bases. CDR3 length: 13 residues. CDR3 sequence (DNA): TGTGCCAGCAGCCCCGGGACAGGGGATGAGCAGTTCTTC. It translates to CASSPGTGDEQFF.

On this clone itself: At one boundary the junction diverges from the germline segment, which might be a read error. This sequence joins TRBV7-9 and TRBJ2-7; 8 bases map to TRBD1. The CDR3 runs 12 residues. Germline-derived CDR1 and CDR2 are SEHNR and FQNEAQ (reference sequence). The CDR3 is CSSSLGQGGANF. Written as DNA, the CDR3 is TGTTCCAGCAGCCTCGGACAGGGTGGCGCGAACTTC.

This clone was observed once. The chain recombines TRBV5-4 with TRBJ1-1; TRBD1 might be the D (6 bases). V lost 2 bases, J lost 0 bases, and 11 bases lay in between. Germline loops: CDR1 SGHNT, CDR2 YYREEE (reference sequence). The CDR3 sequence is 15 residues long. This chain's CDR3 is CASSFRGGMNTEAFF. The CDR3 DNA sequence: TGTGCCAGCAGCTTTAGAGGGGGAATGAACACTGAAGCTTTCTTT.

As regards this clone: Additional DNA sequences in this sample encode the identical CDR3. The rearrangement joins TRBV7-9 to TRBJ1-1; D is unresolved. The germline V gene has CDR1 SEHNR and CDR2 FQNEAQ (reference sequence). V lost 3 bases, J lost 1 base, and 6 bases lay in between. The CDR3 sequence is 13 residues long. The CDR3 DNA sequence: TGTGCCAGCAGCTTTTCAGGGAACACTGAAGCTTTCTTT. Residues: CASSFSGNTEAFF.

This clone was counted a single time. The chain employs TRBV10-3 and TRBJ2-3, with TRBD2 matching over 8 bases. This CDR3 contains 14 residues. Germline CDR1 reads ENHRY; CDR2 reads SYGVKD. Germline trimming cut 5 bases from V and 0 bases from J; bases unmatched to any gene: 1. The CDR3 DNA reads as TGTGCCATCAGTAGCGGGGGAAGCACAGATACGCAGTATTTT. It specifies CAISSGGSTDTQYF.